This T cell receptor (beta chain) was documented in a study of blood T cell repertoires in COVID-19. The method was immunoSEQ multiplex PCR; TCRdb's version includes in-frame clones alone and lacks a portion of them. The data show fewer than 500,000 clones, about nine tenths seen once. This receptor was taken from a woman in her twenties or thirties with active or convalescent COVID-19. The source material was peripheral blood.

CDR3 coding DNA: TGTGCCAGCAGCTTTGGGGGGACGGGGAACACTGAAGCTTTCTTT. This encodes CASSFGGTGNTEAFF. The chain carries TRBV11-2 and TRBJ1-1, with TRBD1 as a possible D gene (5 bases). V was trimmed by 3 bases and J by 1 base, leaving 12 bases between them. Germline V CDR1 and CDR2: SGHAT, FQNNGV. The CDR3 sequence is 15 residues long.